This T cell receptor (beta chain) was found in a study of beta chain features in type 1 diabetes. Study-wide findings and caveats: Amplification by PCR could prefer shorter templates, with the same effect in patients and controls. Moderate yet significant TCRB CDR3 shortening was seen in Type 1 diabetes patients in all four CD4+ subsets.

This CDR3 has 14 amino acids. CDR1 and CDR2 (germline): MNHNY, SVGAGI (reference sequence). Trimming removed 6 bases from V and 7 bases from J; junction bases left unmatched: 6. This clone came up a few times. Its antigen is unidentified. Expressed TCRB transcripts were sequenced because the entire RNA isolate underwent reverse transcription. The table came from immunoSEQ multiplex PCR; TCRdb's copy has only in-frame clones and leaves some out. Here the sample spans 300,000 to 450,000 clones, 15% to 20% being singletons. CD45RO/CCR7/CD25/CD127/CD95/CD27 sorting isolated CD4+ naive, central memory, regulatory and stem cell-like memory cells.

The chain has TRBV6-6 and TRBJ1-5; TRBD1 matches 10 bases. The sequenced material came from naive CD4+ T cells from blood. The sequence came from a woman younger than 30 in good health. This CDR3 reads CASRAGTGEQPQHF. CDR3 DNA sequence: TGTGCCAGCAGAGCCGGGACAGGGGAACAGCCCCAGCATTTT.